These T cell receptor beta chains were read from a single sample in a study of T cell responses to AZD1222 COVID-19 vaccine. Generated by immunoSEQ multiplex PCR, the TCRdb table keeps only in-frame clones and is missing some. The sample comprises 150,000 to 200,000 clones, around 90% of which are singletons, and about 3% rests with the top ten. Sequenced here: peripheral blood, sampled on day 0 of AZD1222 vaccination. The receptors come from an adult in good health. CDR3s include the opening cysteine and the closing phenylalanine or tryptophan. The D gene is left open where the match is weak. Part of the rows lack a size; the others show once, few, many or a class for expanded clones.

>.|TRBJ1-2|TRBV12-3/TRBV12-4|.
TGTGCCAGCAGCACGGTGGGGGGCTACACCTTC
CASSTVGGYTF
>.|TRBJ2-7|TRBV10-1|.
TGCGCCAGCAGTGAAGGAGTCCTTACCAACTACGAGCAGTACTTC
CASSEGVLTNYEQYF
>.|TRBJ1-2|TRBV5-5|TRBD1
TGTGCCAGCAGCTTGGAGGGACAGGGAGGCTATGGCTACACCTTC
CASSLEGQGGYGYTF
>.|TRBJ1-2|TRBV28|.
TGTGCCAGCAGTTTAAGGGGAACAGCGTATGGCTACACCTTC
CASSLRGTAYGYTF
>.|TRBJ2-3|TRBV4-2|.
TGTGCCAGCAGCCAAGAAGGGCCGGTTTATCCAGATACGCAGTATTTT
CASSQEGPVYPDTQYF
>.|TRBJ2-1|TRBV10-2|.
TGCGCCCGCAGTGGCCCGGCTACCAGCTCCTACAATGAGCAGTTCTTC
CARSGPATSSYNEQFF
>few|TRBJ1-6|TRBV7-8|.
TGTGCCAGCAGCTTATCCCAAGGGGTGAGCTCCTATAATTCACCCCTCCACTTT
CASSLSQGVSSYNSPLHF
>.|TRBJ2-7|TRBV19|TRBD2
TGTGCCAGTAGTATTGGGACTAGCCCCGGCTACGAGCAGTACTTC
CASSIGTSPGYEQYF
>.|TRBJ1-6|TRBV2|.
TGTGCCAGCAGAGCCAAGGGAACCGCCGAACCCCTCCACTTT
CASRAKGTAEPLHF
>once|TRBJ2-7|TRBV15|TRBD1
TGTGCCACCAGCAGACAGGGGGCAAGCGAGCAGTACTTC
CATSRQGASEQYF
>.|TRBJ2-7|TRBV10-1|TRBD2
TGCGCCAGCAGGAGGGACAGGGAGGCTAGCGGGAGGGGGGACGAGCAGTACTTC
CASRRDREASGRGDEQYF
>.|TRBJ2-1|TRBV5-5|TRBD2
TGTGCCAGCAGCTTGATGACTAGCGGGAGCGATGAGCAGTTCTTC
CASSLMTSGSDEQFF
>.|TRBJ1-3|TRBV4-1|.
TGCGCCAGCAGCCAGGCACAAGACAGCTCTGGAAACACCATATATTTT
CASSQAQDSSGNTIYF
>.|TRBJ2-7|TRBV18|TRBD1
TGTGCCAGCTCGCCGGACAGGGGCGGGTCCTACGAGCAGTACTTC
CASSPDRGGSYEQYF
>.|TRBJ1-2|TRBV19|.
TGTGCCAGTAAAGACCGACGGGCAGGGAGGTCGTATGGCTACACCTTC
CASKDRRAGRSYGYTF
>.|TRBJ1-4|TRBV10-2|.
TGCGCCAGCAGTGAAGCTGAAAAACTGTTTTTT
CASSEAEKLFF
>.|TRBJ1-2|TRBV6-4|TRBD1
TGTGCCAGCAGTGAGTACCAGGGGGCCGGCTATGGCTACACCTTC
CASSEYQGAGYGYTF
>.|TRBJ2-1|TRBV4-1|TRBD2
TGCGCCAGCAGCCAAGCGTGGCGGGGGTCCTACAATGAGCAGTTCTTC
CASSQAWRGSYNEQFF
>.|TRBJ2-5|TRBV28|TRBD2
TGTGCCAGCAGTATCCGAGTAGCGGGTCCTAAGGGCCAGTACTTC
CASSIRVAGPKGQYF
>few|TRBJ2-5|TRBV5-1|.
TGCGCCAGCAGCCTAGGGAACGATGTGACCCAGTACTTC
CASSLGNDVTQYF
>.|TRBJ2-3|TRBV7-9|TRBD2
TGTGCCAGCAGCTTCCCTAGCGGGGGCACAGATACGCAGTATTTT
CASSFPSGGTDTQYF
>once|TRBJ2-7|TRBV15|TRBD1
TGTGCCACCAGCGCTCAGGGGGTCAGCTCCTACGAGCAGTACTTC
CATSAQGVSSYEQYF
>.|TRBJ2-7|TRBV5-1|TRBD2
TGCGCCAGCAGCTCGGGACTAGCGGGACAGTACGAGCAGTACTTC
CASSSGLAGQYEQYF
>.|TRBJ1-2|TRBV25-1|.
TGTGCCAGCAGGGAGACCGGGACAATCGGTGGCTACACCTTC
CASRETGTIGGYTF
>.|TRBJ2-1|TRBV5-8|.
TGTGCCAGCAGCTTGGCCTCGTACAATGAGCAGTTCTTC
CASSLASYNEQFF
>.|TRBJ1-6|TRBV30|TRBD1
TGTGCCTGGAGCGCGACAGGGACAGGCTCACCCCTCCACTTT
CAWSATGTGSPLHF
>.|TRBJ1-1|TRBV4-1|.
TGCGCCAGCAGCCAAGACGGGACACCCTTTACTGAAGCTTTCTTT
CASSQDGTPFTEAFF
>.|TRBJ1-5|TRBV5-4|.
TGTGCCAGCAGCTTGGACTCGAATCAGCCCCAGCATTTT
CASSLDSNQPQHF
>.|TRBJ1-1|TRBV7-9|.
TGTGCCAGCACCGATTGGGGGGCAAACACTGAAGCTTTCTTT
CASTDWGANTEAFF
>.|TRBJ2-7|TRBV2|.
TGTGCCAGCAGTGAAGCGGCCGGGAGCTCCTACGAGCAGTACTTC
CASSEAAGSSYEQYF
>.|TRBJ2-1|TRBV27|.
TGTGCCAGCAGTCGGGGCAATGAGCAGTTCTTC
CASSRGNEQFF
>.|TRBJ2-4|TRBV5-6|TRBD2
TGTGCCAGCACCCCAGCGGGAGGGGCCGGAAACATTCAGTACTTC
CASTPAGGAGNIQYF
>.|TRBJ2-2|TRBV10-2|.
TGCGCCAGCAGTGAGGGAGTAACAGCCGGGGAGCTGTTTTTT
CASSEGVTAGELFF
>.|TRBJ2-1|TRBV24-1|TRBD1
TGTGCCACCAGTGCCCTACAGGGGCTGTACAATGAGCAGTTCTTC
CATSALQGLYNEQFF
>once|TRBJ1-1|TRBV18|TRBD1
TGTGCCAGCTCACTGGGACAGGGGGTGAACACTGAAGCTTTCTTT
CASSLGQGVNTEAFF
>.|TRBJ2-7|TRBV20-1|TRBD2
TGCAGTGCTGGTGGACTAGCGGGCTACGAGCAGTACTTC
CSAGGLAGYEQYF
>.|TRBJ1-5|TRBV2|TRBD1
TGTGCCAGCAGCCATGACAGGGGTCGTAATCAGCCCCAGCATTTT
CASSHDRGRNQPQHF